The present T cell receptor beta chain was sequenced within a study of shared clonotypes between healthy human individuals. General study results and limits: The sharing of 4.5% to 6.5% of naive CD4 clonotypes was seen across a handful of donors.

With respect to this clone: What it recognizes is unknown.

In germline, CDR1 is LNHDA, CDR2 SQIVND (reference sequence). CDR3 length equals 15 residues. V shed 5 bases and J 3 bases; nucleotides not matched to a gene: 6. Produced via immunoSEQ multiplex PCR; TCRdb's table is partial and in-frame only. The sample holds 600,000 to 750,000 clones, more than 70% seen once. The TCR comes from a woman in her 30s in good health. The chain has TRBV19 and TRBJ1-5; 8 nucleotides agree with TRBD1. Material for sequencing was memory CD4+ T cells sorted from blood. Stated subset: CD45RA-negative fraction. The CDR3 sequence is CASSLRTGLNQPQHF. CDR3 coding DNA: TGTGCCAGTAGTCTGCGGACAGGGCTCAATCAGCCCCAGCATTTT.